This TCR beta chain is from a study of cytomegalovirus exposure and HLA in healthy donors. Study summary: Some 80 million unique TCRs from HLA-typed donors were held in an early data release. Study-wide points: Earlier analysis looked at TCR beta V segments, and most were productive about 90% or about 30% of the time. With later analysis, a missense DCLRE1C variant became linked to TCR beta V- and J-gene trimming.

This CDR3 spans 17 amino acids. Germline values: CDR1 MGHRA, CDR2 YSYEKL. V lost 0 bases and J 0 bases, leaving 9 bases between the germline ends. The primer mix had 60 Vbeta and 13 Jbeta primers. Libraries were prepared by immunoSEQ multiplex PCR; TCRdb keeps only in-frame clonotypes and omits some of them. Of more than 150,000 clones listed, about 82% were seen once; the top ten hold about 1.9%. With respect to this clone: Its antigen remains unknown.

This clonotype was sampled from a woman aged 30 to 39 in good health and CMV-seronegative. The chain uses TRBV4-1 and TRBJ2-6; D is undetermined. The sequenced sample consisted of PBMCs. The CDR3 loop reads CASSQDFSLSGANVLTF. CDR3 in DNA: TGCGCCAGCAGCCAAGATTTTTCCCTCTCTGGGGCCAACGTCCTGACTTTC.